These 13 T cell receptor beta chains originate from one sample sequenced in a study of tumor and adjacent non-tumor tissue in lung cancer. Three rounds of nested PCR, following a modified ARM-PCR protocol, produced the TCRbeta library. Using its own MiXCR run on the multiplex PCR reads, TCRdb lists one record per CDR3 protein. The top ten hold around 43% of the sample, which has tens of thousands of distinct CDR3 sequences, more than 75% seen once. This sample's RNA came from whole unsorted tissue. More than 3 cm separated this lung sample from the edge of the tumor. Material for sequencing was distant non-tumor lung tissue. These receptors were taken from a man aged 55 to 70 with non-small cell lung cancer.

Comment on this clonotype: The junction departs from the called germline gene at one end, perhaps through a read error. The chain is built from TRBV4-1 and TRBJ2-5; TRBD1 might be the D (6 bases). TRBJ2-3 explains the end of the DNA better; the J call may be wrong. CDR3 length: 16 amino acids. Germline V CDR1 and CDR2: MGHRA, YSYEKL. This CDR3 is CVSSHMGFRGQETQYF. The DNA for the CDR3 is TGCGTCAGCAGCCATATGGGCTTCAGGGGACAAGAGACCCAGTATTTT.

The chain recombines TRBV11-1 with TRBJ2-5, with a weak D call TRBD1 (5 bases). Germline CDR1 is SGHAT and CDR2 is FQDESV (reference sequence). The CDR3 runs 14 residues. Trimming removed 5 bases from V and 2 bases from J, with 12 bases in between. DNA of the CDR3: TGTGCCAGCAGCAAAAACAGGTATCAAGAGACCCAGTACTTC. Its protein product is CASSKNRYQETQYF.

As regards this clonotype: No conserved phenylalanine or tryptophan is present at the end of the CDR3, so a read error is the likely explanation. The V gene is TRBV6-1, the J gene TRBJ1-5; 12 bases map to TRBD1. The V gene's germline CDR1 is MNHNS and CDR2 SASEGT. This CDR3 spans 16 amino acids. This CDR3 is CASSARDRGLNQPQHL. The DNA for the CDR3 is TGCGCCAGCAGTGCACGGGACAGGGGGCTCAATCAGCCCCAGCATTTG.

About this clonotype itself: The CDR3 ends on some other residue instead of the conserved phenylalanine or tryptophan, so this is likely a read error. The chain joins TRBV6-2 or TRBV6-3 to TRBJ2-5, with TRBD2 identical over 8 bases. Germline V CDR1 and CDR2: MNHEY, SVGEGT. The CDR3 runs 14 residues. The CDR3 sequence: CGSSQREWSETQYY. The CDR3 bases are TGTGGCAGCAGCCAGCGGGAGTGGTCAGAGACCCAGTACTAC.

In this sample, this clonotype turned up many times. The CDR3: CASSQDLRLPEQFF. CDR3 nucleotide sequence: TGTGCCAGCAGCCAAGATCTCCGCCTTCCCGAGCAGTTCTTC. The V gene is TRBV4-2, the J gene TRBJ2-1; D ambiguous. The CDR3 runs to 14 residues. Trimming removed 0 bases at V and 10 bases at J, with 13 bases between. CDR1 and CDR2 from the germline V gene are LGHNA and YNFKEQ.

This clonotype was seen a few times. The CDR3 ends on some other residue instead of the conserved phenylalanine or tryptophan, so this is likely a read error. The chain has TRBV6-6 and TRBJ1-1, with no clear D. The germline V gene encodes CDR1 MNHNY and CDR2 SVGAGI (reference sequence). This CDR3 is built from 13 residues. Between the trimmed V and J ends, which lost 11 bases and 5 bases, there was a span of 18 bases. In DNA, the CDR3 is TGTGCCGCAACAAAGAGGGCGTGGACTGAAGCTTTCATT. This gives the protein CAATKRAWTEAFI.

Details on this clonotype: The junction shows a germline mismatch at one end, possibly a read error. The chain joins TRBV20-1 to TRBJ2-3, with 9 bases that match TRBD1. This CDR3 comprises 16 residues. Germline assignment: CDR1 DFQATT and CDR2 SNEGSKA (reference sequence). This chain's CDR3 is CSVRLYPGQGPDTQYF. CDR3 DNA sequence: TGCAGTGTTAGACTTTATCCCGGACAGGGGCCAGATACGCAGTATTTT.

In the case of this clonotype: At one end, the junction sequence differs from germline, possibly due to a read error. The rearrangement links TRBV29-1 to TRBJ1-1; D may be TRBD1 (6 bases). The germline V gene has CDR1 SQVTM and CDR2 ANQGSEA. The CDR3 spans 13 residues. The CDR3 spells CSASAWGDTEVFF. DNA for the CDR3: TGTAGCGCCTCGGCATGGGGGGACACTGAAGTTTTCTTT.

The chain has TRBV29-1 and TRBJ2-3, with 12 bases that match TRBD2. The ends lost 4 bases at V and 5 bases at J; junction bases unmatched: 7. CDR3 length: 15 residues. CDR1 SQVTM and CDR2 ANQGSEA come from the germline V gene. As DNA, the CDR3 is TGCAGCGTTGCGTCTAGCGGGAGGGCCCAAGATACGCAGTATTTT. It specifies CSVASSGRAQDTQYF.

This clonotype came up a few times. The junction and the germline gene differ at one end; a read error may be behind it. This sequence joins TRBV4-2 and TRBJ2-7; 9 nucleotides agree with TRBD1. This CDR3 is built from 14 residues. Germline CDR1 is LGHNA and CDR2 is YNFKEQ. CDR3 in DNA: TGTGTCAGCAACCCGACAGGGGGTAGGGACAAGCAGTACTTC. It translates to CVSNPTGGRDKQYF.

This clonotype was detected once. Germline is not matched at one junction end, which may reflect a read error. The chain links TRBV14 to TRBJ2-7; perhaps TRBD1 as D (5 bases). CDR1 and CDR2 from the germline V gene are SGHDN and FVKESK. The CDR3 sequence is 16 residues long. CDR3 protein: CASSQSELVVGVEQCF. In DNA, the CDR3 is TGTGCCAGCAGCCAATCCGAGCTGGTAGTAGGGGTCGAGCAGTGCTTC.

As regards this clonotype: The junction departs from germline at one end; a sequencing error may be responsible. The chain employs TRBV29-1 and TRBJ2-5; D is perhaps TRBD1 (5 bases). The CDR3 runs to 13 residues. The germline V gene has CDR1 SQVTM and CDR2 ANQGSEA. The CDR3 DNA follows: TGCAGCGTTCAAACAGGTGTACAAGAGACTCAGTACTTT. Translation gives CSVQTGVQETQYF.

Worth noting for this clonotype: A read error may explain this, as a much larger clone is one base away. The CDR3 DNA is TGCCCCAGCAGCTTTGAGGGCGAGCAGTACTTC. It translates to CPSSFEGEQYF. The rearrangement links TRBV5-1 to TRBJ2-7, with D perhaps matching TRBD2 (5 bases). Germline V CDR1 and CDR2: SGHRS, YFSETQ. CDR3 length equals 11 residues.